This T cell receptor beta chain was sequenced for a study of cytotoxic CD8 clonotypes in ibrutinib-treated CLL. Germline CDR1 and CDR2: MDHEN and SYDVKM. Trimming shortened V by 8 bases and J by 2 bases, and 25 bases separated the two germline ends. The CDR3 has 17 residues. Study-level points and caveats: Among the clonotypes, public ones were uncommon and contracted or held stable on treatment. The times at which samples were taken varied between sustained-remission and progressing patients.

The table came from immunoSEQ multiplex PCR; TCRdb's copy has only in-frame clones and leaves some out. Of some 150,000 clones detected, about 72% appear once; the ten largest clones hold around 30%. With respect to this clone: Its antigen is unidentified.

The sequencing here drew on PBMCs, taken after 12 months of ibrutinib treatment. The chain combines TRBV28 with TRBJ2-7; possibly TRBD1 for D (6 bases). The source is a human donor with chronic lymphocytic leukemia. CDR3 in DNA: TGTGCCAGCGAGGCGGACTCCAGGCAGGGGTCGACCTACGAGCAGTACTTC. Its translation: CASEADSRQGSTYEQYF.